This T cell receptor (beta chain) originates from a study of response to subunit inactivated influenza vaccine. Findings and caveats of the study: New T cells are recruited in small numbers by each seasonal influenza vaccination, according to the authors' suggestion.

In this sample, this clonotype turned up a few times. Its antigen is unknown. TCRdb re-derived calls from the RT-PCR reads in MiXCR, one entry per CDR3 protein. Of hundreds of thousands of distinct CDR3 sequences in the sample, just over 20% were seen once. Germline V gene sequence: CDR1 KGHSH, CDR2 LQKENI. The CDR3 consists of 13 residues. Trimming left V 1 base short and J 7 bases short, with 7 bases between. Here the sequenced sample was PBMCs from blood, taken less than 22 months after vaccination. V gene TRBV18 combines with J gene TRBJ1-4, with D unclear. This clonotype was obtained from a man aged 50 to 75 who received an inactivated influenza vaccine. The CDR3 DNA is TGTGCCAGCTCACCACTTCAGCCTGAAAAACTGTTTTTT. Translated, it gives CASSPLQPEKLFF.